These T cell receptor beta chains were read from a single sample in a study of identical twins. TCRdb ran MiXCR on the 5' RACE reads and lists one entry per CDR3 protein. The sample consists of 430,000 or so distinct CDR3 sequences, roughly 24% of them appearing once. The data also belong to a second study, concerning T cells expressing NK-cell markers.

Sequencing input: CD4+ T cells sorted from blood. The receptor set was obtained from a woman under 30 in good health. Both conserved end residues are part of each CDR3. The order of the fields is V gene, clone size, D gene, J gene, CDR3 protein, CDR3 DNA. The D gene is left open where the match is weak. Rows may omit the clone size; those that give it use once, few, many or a size class.

TRBV27	NA	NA	TRBJ2-5	CASSLRGGGLQETQYF	TGTGCCAGCAGTCTCCGTGGCGGGGGCCTACAAGAGACCCAGTACTTC
TRBV2	few	NA	TRBJ2-2	CASIFQFTGELFF	TGTGCCAGCATCTTCCAATTTACCGGGGAGCTGTTTTTT
TRBV7-2	many	NA	TRBJ2-2	CASSLGTQGGELFF	TGTGCCAGCAGCTTAGGGACACAGGGTGGGGAGCTGTTTTTT
TRBV5-6	NA	NA	TRBJ1-6	CASSPAGSSYNSPLHF	TGTGCCAGCAGCCCCGCAGGGAGCTCCTATAATTCACCCCTCCACTTT
TRBV7-6	NA	TRBD2	TRBJ2-7	CASSYGTSGSYEQYF	TGTGCCAGCAGCTATGGGACTAGCGGGAGTTACGAGCAGTACTTC
TRBV5-1	few	NA	TRBJ1-4	CASSLAAGLNEKLFF	TGCGCCAGCAGCCTTGCGGCGGGATTGAATGAAAAACTGTTTTTT
TRBV20-1	NA	NA	TRBJ2-3	CSATPGLMADTQYF	TGCAGTGCGACTCCGGGCCTTATGGCAGATACGCAGTATTTT
TRBV3-1	NA	TRBD2	TRBJ2-6	CASSLNGEGRLTF	TGTGCCAGCAGCCTAAACGGGGAGGGCCGATTGACTTTC
TRBV20-1	few	NA	TRBJ1-1	CSAKSTENTEAFF	TGCAGTGCCAAATCGACAGAGAACACTGAAGCTTTCTTT
TRBV14	NA	NA	TRBJ1-2	CASSQDLSGGYTF	TGTGCCAGCAGCCAAGATCTATCCGGGGGCTACACCTTC
TRBV5-1	NA	NA	TRBJ2-3	CASSILFLGQGAKDTQYF	TGCGCCAGCAGCATACTTTTCCTGGGGCAGGGCGCGAAAGATACGCAGTATTTT
TRBV20-1	few	NA	TRBJ2-2	CSARDQDRLNFF	TGCAGTGCTAGAGATCAAGACAGGTTGAACTTTTTT
TRBV12-3/TRBV12-4	NA	NA	TRBJ2-2	CASSLVQHTGELFF	TGTGCCAGCAGTTTAGTACAACACACCGGGGAGCTGTTTTTT
TRBV6-2/TRBV6-3	few	NA	TRBJ2-4	CASRSTGIDIQYF	TGTGCCAGCAGATCTACAGGGATAGACATTCAGTACTTC
TRBV4-1	NA	NA	TRBJ2-3	CASSQDGAGTYTQYF	TGCGCCAGCAGCCAAGACGGTGCGGGCACATATACGCAGTATTTT
TRBV18	NA	NA	TRBJ2-3	CASSPGSTQYF	TGTGCCAGCTCACCAGGGAGTACGCAGTATTTT
TRBV9	NA	NA	TRBJ1-6	CASSVGRSYNSPLHF	TGTGCCAGCAGCGTAGGCCGTTCTTATAATTCACCCCTCCACTTT
TRBV10-3	few	NA	TRBJ2-4	CAISESSGKNIQYF	TGTGCCATCAGTGAGTCCAGCGGGAAAAACATTCAGTACTTC
TRBV28	once	TRBD2	TRBJ2-5	CASSHFLAAYQETQYF	TGTGCCAGCAGCCATTTCCTAGCGGCCTACCAAGAGACCCAGTACTTC
TRBV6-1	few	TRBD2	TRBJ2-2	CASTSGTSGRTGELFF	TGTGCCAGCACCTCCGGGACTAGCGGGAGGACCGGGGAGCTGTTTTTT
TRBV7-9	NA	NA	TRBJ2-1	CASSPLAWSYNEQFF	TGTGCCAGCAGCCCCTTAGCGTGGTCCTACAATGAGCAGTTCTTC
TRBV29-1	few	NA	TRBJ2-7	CSVAWGGNYEQYF	TGCAGCGTTGCCTGGGGTGGAAACTACGAGCAGTACTTC
TRBV10-3	few	NA	TRBJ2-2	CAISGMGEGTGELFF	TGTGCCATCAGTGGGATGGGGGAAGGCACCGGGGAGCTGTTTTTT
TRBV6-5	NA	NA	TRBJ2-5	CASSSFSETQYF	TGTGCCAGCAGTTCCTTTTCCGAGACCCAGTACTTC
TRBV2	NA	TRBD1	TRBJ2-5	CASSEPGQGGTQYF	TGTGCCAGCAGTGAACCAGGACAGGGCGGGACCCAGTACTTC
TRBV9	NA	TRBD1	TRBJ2-3	CASSGTGGADTQYF	TGTGCCAGCAGCGGAACAGGGGGCGCAGATACGCAGTATTTT
TRBV20-1	NA	NA	TRBJ1-1	CSARDTTNTEAFF	TGCAGTGCTAGAGACACCACGAACACTGAAGCTTTCTTT
TRBV7-2	few	NA	TRBJ2-3	CASSLRVGSTDTQYF	TGTGCCAGCAGCTTAAGGGTGGGGAGCACAGATACGCAGTATTTT
TRBV4-1	NA	NA	TRBJ2-3	CASSQDLARGYADTQYF	TGCGCCAGCAGCCAAGATCTGGCCCGTGGATATGCAGATACGCAGTATTTT
TRBV5-1	NA	NA	TRBJ2-7	CASSWIVSGEQYF	TGCGCCAGCAGCTGGATAGTCTCCGGGGAGCAGTACTTC
TRBV7-2	many	TRBD1	TRBJ1-2	CASSSGQGYGYTF	TGTGCCAGCAGTTCAGGACAGGGCTATGGCTACACCTTC
TRBV5-1	many	NA	TRBJ2-6	CASSLSGSGANVLTF	TGTGCCAGCAGCTTGAGTGGATCTGGGGCCAACGTCCTGACTTTC
TRBV20-1	NA	NA	TRBJ2-1	CSAHGGGEQFF	TGCAGTGCCCATGGGGGCGGAGAGCAGTTCTTC
TRBV6-1	few	TRBD2	TRBJ2-3	CASSEVGTSGEDTQYF	TGTGCCAGCAGTGAAGTAGGGACTAGCGGGGAAGATACGCAGTATTTT
TRBV5-6	many	TRBD2	TRBJ2-1	CASSPSGGSYNEQFF	TGTGCCAGCAGCCCTAGCGGGGGCTCCTACAATGAGCAGTTCTTC
TRBV5-4	NA	NA	TRBJ2-3	CASSLMVNGGTTDTQYF	TGTGCCAGCAGCTTGATGGTGAATGGCGGAACCACAGATACGCAGTATTTT
TRBV20-1	few	TRBD2	TRBJ2-5	CSAPRRAGEEETQYF	TGCAGTGCTCCAAGGAGGGCGGGGGAGGAAGAGACCCAGTACTTC
TRBV20-1	few	NA	TRBJ2-3	CSARAGSGTDTQYF	TGCAGTGCTAGAGCTGGATCAGGGACAGATACGCAGTATTTT
TRBV7-9	NA	NA	TRBJ2-7	CASSYEYEQYF	TGTGCCAGCAGCTACGAGTACGAGCAGTACTTC
TRBV5-1	few	TRBD2	TRBJ2-1	CASSAGTSPEQFF	TGCGCCAGCAGCGCCGGGACTAGCCCTGAGCAGTTCTTC
TRBV4-3	few	NA	TRBJ1-1	CASSQDRGNTEAFF	TGCGCCAGCAGCCAAGATAGAGGGAACACTGAAGCTTTCTTT
TRBV30	few	NA	TRBJ2-3	CAWSPGLNTDTQYF	TGTGCCTGGAGTCCCGGACTGAACACAGATACGCAGTATTTT
TRBV6-4	many	NA	TRBJ1-1	CASSYWANTEAFF	TGTGCCAGCAGTTATTGGGCGAACACTGAAGCTTTCTTT